This T cell receptor beta chain was documented in a study of blood T cell repertoires in COVID-19. Study in general: Sites across the United States, Italy and Spain contributed samples from acute and convalescent COVID-19. PBMCs, B-cell-depleted T cells, or T cells provided the cDNA or gDNA that made up the material.

This CDR3 comprises 14 residues. Germline V gene lookup returns CDR1 KGHSH and CDR2 LQKENI. V lost 1 base and J 7 bases, leaving 14 bases between the germline ends. Profiling relied on immunoSEQ multiplex PCR, and the TCRdb table lists in-frame clones only, not all of them. The table includes about 280,000 clones, 85% detected once. The rearrangement links TRBV18 to TRBJ2-7; D possibly corresponds to TRBD1 (5 bases). Sequenced material: PBMCs or T cells enriched from blood (not recorded which). The receptor was derived from a woman in her 50s who had recovered from COVID-19. Here the CDR3 reads CASSPRGRTAEQYF. The CDR3 nucleotides are TGTGCCAGCTCACCACGGGGCCGCACTGCGGAGCAGTACTTC. Drawing the rest from reference TRBV18 and TRBJ2-7, the complete variable domain is NAGVMQNPRHLVRRRGQEARLRCSPMKGHSHVYWYRQLPEEGLKFMVYLQKENIIDESGMPKERFSAEFPKEGPSILRIQQVVRGDSAAYFCASSPRGRTAEQYFGPGTRLTVT.